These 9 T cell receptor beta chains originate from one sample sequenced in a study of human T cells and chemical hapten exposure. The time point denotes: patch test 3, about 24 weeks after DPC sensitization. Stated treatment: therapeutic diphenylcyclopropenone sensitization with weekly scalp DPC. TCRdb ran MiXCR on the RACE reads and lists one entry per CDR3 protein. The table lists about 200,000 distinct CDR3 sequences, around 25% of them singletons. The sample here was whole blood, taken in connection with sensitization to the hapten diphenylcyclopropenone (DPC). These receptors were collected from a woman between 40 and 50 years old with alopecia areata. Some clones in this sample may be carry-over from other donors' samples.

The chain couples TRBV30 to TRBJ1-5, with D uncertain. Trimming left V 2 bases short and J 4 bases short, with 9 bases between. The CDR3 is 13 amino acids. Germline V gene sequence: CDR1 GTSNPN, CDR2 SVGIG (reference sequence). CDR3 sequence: CAWSLQKNQPQHF. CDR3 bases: TGTGCCTGGAGTCTTCAGAAGAATCAGCCCCAGCATTTT.

The chain's CDR3 is CSAGPGLASYEQYF. In DNA form, the CDR3 reads TGCAGTGCTGGGCCGGGACTAGCGAGCTACGAGCAGTACTTC. The chain is built from TRBV20-1 and TRBJ2-7; TRBD2 matches at 10 bases. Germline trimming cut 5 bases from V and 3 bases from J; bases unmatched to any gene: 7. The germline gives CDR1 DFQATT, CDR2 SNEGSKA (reference sequence). The CDR3 loop spans 14 amino acids.

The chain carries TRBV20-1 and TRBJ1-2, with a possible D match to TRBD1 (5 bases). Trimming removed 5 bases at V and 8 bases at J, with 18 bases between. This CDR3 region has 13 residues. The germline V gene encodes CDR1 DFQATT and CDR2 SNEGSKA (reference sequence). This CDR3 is CSAFGGRGSGYTF. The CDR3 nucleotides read TGCAGTGCTTTCGGGGGAAGGGGATCGGGCTACACCTTC.

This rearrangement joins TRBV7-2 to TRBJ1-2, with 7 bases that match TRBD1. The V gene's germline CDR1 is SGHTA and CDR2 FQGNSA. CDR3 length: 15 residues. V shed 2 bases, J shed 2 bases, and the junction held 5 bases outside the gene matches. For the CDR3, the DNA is TGTGCCAGCAGCTTATTCCCAGGGGGAAACTATGGCTACACCTTC. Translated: CASSLFPGGNYGYTF.

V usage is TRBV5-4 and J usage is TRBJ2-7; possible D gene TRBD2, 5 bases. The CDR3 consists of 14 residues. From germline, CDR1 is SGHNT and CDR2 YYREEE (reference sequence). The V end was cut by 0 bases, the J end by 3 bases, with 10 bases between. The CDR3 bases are TGTGCCAGCAGCTTGGCGGGGTCCCACTACGAGCAGTACTTC. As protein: CASSLAGSHYEQYF. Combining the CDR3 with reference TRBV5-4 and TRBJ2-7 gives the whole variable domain ETGVTQSPTHLIKTRGQQVTLRCSSQSGHNTVSWYQQALGQGPQFIFQYYREEENGRGNFPPRFSGLQFPNYSSELNVNALELDDSALYLCASSLAGSHYEQYFGPGTRLTVT.

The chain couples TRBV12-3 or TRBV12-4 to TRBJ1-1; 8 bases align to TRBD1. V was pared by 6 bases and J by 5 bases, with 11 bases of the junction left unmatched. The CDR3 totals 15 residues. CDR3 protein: CASSLADRGRTEAFF. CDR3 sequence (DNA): TGTGCCAGCAGCCTTGCCGACAGGGGCCGGACTGAAGCTTTCTTT.

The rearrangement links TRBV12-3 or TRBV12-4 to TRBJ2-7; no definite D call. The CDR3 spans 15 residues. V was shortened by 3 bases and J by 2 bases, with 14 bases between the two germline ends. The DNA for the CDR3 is TGTGCCAGCAGTTTGGGCCAGCCCATCCCCTACGAGCAGTACTTC. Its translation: CASSLGQPIPYEQYF.

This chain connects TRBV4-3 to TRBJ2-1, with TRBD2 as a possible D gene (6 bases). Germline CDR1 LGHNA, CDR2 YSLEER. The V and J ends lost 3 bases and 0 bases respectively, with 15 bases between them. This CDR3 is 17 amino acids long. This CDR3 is CASSQNLGTYSYNEQFF. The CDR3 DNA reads TGCGCCAGCAGCCAGAATCTCGGGACTTACTCCTACAATGAGCAGTTCTTC.

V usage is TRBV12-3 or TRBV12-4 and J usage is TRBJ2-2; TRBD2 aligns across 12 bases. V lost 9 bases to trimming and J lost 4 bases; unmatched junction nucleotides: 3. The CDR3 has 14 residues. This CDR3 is CASSLAGGTGELFF. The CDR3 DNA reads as TGTGCCAGTTCACTAGCGGGAGGCACCGGGGAGCTGTTTTTT.